This TCR beta chain is drawn from a study of post-analysis software for immune sequencing data. Study summary: Recorded subtypes: relapsing-remitting, secondary progressive, progressive-relapsing; some patients unannotated. Findings of the study overall: Samples made in the same batch grouped tightly together by F measure. Five TRBV segments (TRBV5-6, TRBV5-1 and TRBV20-1 among them) occurred more frequently in patients than in controls.

Trimming took 4 bases from V and 2 from J; bases not matched to a gene: 9. Germline V lookup: CDR1 LGHNA, CDR2 YNFKEQ. This CDR3 has 16 amino acids. Unique molecular identifiers were built into the TCR beta cDNA libraries. Via MiXCR, TCRdb re-called the PCR reads, giving one row per CDR3 protein. The sample has some 690,000 distinct CDR3 sequences, about 60% seen once. Details on this clonotype: Its target is unknown.

This TCR derives from a girl aged 2 to 9 with multiple sclerosis. Source material: blood. The chain couples TRBV4-2 to TRBJ1-1; 8 nucleotides agree with TRBD1. CDR3 sequence (DNA): TGTGCCAGCAGCCCGTGGACGGACAGGGAAAACACTGAAGCTTTCTTT. Translation: CASSPWTDRENTEAFF.